This T cell receptor beta chain emerged from a study of blood T cell repertoires in COVID-19. Sequenced by immunoSEQ multiplex PCR; TCRdb stores in-frame clones only, minus some. The sample yields 110,000 to 150,000 clones, 60% to 85% seen once. V gave up 3 bases and J gave up 0 bases; unmatched junction bases: 3. Germline assignment: CDR1 SGHTA and CDR2 FQGNSA. The CDR3 has 17 residues. The sequencing input was peripheral blood. The receptor's source is a woman aged 60 to 75 with acute or convalescent COVID-19. The chain combines TRBV7-2 with TRBJ1-4; TRBD1 matches at 11 bases. The CDR3 DNA is TGTGCCAGCAGCTTGGGGACAGGGGGGGCAACTAATGAAAAACTGTTTTTT. Its protein is CASSLGTGGATNEKLFF.